This TCR beta chain was found in a study of metastatic and nonmetastatic thyroid tumors. Study details: Malignant thyroid and benign thyroid patients provided blood and tumor or nodule tissue whose repertoires were compared.

The V and J ends lost 8 bases and 9 bases, in that order; junction bases with no gene match: 13. This CDR3 comprises 15 residues. Germline loops: CDR1 MDHEN, CDR2 SYDVKM. Whole-study findings and limits: Malignant thyroid tumors reportedly had TCR beta diversity that was significantly higher than in benign nodules, in blood and tumor.

TCRdb re-called clones from the PCR reads using MiXCR. The data contain about 23,000 clones, approximately 25% of them singletons. This clone showed up just a few times. What it binds is not known. All patients reached thyroid surgery having received no treatment beforehand. This clonotype was obtained from a female donor with papillary thyroid cancer or a benign thyroid nodule (not recorded which). Some clones in this sample may be carry-over from other donors' samples. V and J are TRBV28 and TRBJ1-6; 7 positions match TRBD1. The sample was tumor tissue. This chain's CDR3 is CASRDHQGGSSPLHF. The CDR3 DNA follows: TGTGCCAGCCGGGACCACCAGGGGGGTTCTTCACCCCTCCACTTT. The variable domain in full, completed from reference TRBV28 and TRBJ1-6, reads DVKVTQSSRYLVKRTGEKVFLECVQDMDHENMFWYRQDPGLGLRLIYFSYDVKMKEKGDIPEGYSVSREKKERFSLILESASTNQTSMYLCASRDHQGGSSPLHFGNGTRLTVT.